Presented here are 2 T cell receptor beta chains from one specimen sequenced in a study of identical twins. TCRdb re-called the 5' RACE reads through MiXCR, storing one row per CDR3 protein. The profile shows roughly 250,000 distinct CDR3 sequences, 11% to 15% of them singletons. Sequenced: memory (CD45RO+) T cells sorted from blood. The receptors were sampled from a woman under 30 in good health.

The chain links TRBV4-2 to TRBJ2-7; TRBD1 agrees at 7 bases. Germline V gene sequence: CDR1 LGHNA, CDR2 YNFKEQ. V dropped 1 base and J dropped 3; count of bases not matched to a gene: 3. CDR3 length equals 14 residues. The CDR3 sequence is CASSQAGTDYEQYF. In DNA form, the CDR3 reads TGTGCCAGCAGCCAAGCCGGGACAGACTACGAGCAGTACTTC.

This clonotype was picked up a small number of times. The chain joins TRBV3-1 to TRBJ2-1; D is unclear. The CDR3 spans 13 residues. The V gene lost 5 bases and the J gene lost 9 bases, with 14 bases spanning the gap. Looked up from germline, CDR1 is LGHDT and CDR2 is YNNKEL (reference sequence). Here the CDR3 reads CASSFFVEVEQFF. The CDR3 DNA sequence: TGTGCCAGCAGCTTTTTTGTGGAAGTTGAGCAGTTCTTC.